This T cell receptor beta chain was captured in a study of cytomegalovirus exposure and HLA in healthy donors. PCR employed 60 Vbeta and 13 Jbeta primers. Some clones are missing from TCRdb's copy, which holds only in-frame ones; the method was immunoSEQ multiplex PCR. There are 170,000 or so clones in the sample; 80% occur only once, and 0.6% to 0.7% lies in the top ten. At the time of sampling, donors were nominally healthy, though unrecorded immune exposures were likely. This receptor was taken from a boy between 10 and 17 years old in good health and CMV-seronegative. Sequenced sample: PBMCs.

The CDR3 bases are TGCGCCAGCAGTTTGACTAGCTACGAGCAGTACTTC. Amino acid sequence: CASSLTSYEQYF. The chain joins TRBV10-1 to TRBJ2-5, with a weak D call TRBD2 (6 bases). The end of the DNA aligns better with TRBJ2-7, so the J call may be wrong. The CDR3 is 12 amino acids. Germline V lookup: CDR1 WNHNN, CDR2 SYGVQD (reference sequence).